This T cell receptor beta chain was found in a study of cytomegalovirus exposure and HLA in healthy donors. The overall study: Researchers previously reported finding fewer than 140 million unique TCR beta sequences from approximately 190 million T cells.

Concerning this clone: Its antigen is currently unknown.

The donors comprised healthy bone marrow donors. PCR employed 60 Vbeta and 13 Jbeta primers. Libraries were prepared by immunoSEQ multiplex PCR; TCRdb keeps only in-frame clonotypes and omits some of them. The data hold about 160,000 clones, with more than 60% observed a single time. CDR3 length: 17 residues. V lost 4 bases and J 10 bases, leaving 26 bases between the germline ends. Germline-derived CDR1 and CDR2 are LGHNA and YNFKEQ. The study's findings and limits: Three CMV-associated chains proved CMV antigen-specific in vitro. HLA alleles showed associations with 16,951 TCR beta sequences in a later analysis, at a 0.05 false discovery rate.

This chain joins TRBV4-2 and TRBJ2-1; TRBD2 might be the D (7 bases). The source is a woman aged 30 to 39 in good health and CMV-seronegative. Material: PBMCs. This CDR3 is CASSPHLGTGGPEEQFF. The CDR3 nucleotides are TGTGCCAGCAGCCCCCACCTTGGGACGGGGGGCCCGGAGGAGCAGTTCTTC.